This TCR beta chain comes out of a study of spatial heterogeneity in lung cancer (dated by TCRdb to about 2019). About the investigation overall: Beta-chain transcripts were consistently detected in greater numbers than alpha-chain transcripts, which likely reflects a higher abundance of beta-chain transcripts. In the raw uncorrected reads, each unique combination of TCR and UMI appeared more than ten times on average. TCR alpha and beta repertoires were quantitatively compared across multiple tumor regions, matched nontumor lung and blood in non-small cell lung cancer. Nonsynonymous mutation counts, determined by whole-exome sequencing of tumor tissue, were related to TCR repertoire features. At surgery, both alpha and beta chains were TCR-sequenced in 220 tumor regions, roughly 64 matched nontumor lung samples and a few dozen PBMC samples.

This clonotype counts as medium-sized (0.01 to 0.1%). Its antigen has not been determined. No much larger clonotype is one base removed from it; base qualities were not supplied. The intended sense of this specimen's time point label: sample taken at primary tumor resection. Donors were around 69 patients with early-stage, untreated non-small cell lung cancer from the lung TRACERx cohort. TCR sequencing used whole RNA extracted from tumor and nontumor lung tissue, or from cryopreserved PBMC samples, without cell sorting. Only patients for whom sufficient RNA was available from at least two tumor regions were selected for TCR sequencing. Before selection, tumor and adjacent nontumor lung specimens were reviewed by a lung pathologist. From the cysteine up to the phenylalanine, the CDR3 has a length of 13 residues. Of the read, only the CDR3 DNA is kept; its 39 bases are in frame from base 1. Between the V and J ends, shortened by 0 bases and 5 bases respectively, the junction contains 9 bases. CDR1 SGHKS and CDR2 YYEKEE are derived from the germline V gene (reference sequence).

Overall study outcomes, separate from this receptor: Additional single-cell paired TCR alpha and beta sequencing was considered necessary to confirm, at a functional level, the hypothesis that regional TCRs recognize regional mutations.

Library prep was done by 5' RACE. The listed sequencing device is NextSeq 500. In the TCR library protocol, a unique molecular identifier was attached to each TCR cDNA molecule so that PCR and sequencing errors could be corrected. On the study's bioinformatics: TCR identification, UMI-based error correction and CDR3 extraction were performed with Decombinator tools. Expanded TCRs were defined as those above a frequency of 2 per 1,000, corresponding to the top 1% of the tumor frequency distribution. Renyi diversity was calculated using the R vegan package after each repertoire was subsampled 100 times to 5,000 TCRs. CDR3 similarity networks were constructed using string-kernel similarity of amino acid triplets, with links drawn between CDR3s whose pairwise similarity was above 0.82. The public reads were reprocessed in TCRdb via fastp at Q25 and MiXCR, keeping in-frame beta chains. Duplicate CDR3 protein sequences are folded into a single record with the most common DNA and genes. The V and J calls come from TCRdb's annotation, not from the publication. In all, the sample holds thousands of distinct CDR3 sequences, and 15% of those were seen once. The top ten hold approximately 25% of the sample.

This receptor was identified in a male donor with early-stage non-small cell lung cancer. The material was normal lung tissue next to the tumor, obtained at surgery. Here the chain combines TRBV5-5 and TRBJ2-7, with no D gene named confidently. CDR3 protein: CASSLVGPDEQYF. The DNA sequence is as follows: TGTGCCAGCAGCTTGGTAGGGCCCGACGAGCAGTACTTC.